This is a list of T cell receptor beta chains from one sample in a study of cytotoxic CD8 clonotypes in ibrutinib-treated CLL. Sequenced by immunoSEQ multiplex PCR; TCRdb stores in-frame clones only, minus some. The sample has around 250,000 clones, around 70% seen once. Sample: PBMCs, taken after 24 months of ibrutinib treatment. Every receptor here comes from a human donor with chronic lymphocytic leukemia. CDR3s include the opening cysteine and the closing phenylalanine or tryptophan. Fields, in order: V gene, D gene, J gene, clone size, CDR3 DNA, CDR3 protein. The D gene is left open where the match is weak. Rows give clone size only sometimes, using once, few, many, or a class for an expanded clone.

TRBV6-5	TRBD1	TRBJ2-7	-	TGTGCCAGCAGTTACCCACAGGGGGAGCAGTACTTC	CASSYPQGEQYF
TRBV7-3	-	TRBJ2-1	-	TGTGCCAGCAGCTCCGGGACTTACAATGAGCAGTTCTTC	CASSSGTYNEQFF
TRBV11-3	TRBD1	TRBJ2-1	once	TGTGCCAGCAGCTTAGATCACAGGGGTCGCAATGAGCAGTTCTTC	CASSLDHRGRNEQFF
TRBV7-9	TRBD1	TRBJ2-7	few	TGTGCCAGCAGCTCCTTGCTGGGACAGGGTGGCGAGCAGTACTTC	CASSSLLGQGGEQYF
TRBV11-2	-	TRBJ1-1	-	TGTGCCAGCACCCCTGAGGGGAACACTGAAGCTTTCTTT	CASTPEGNTEAFF
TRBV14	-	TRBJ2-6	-	TGTGCCAGCAGCCAAGATGGTTTCGGATCTCTATCTGGGGCCAACGTCCTGACTTTC	CASSQDGFGSLSGANVLTF
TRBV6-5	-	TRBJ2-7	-	TGTGCCAGCATTAGAGGCGACGAGCAGTACTTC	CASIRGDEQYF
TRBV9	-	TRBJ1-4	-	TGTGCCAGCAGCTCCAACCCGGTCGGGGGACTGTTTTTT	CASSSNPVGGLFF
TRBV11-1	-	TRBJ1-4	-	TGTGCCAGCAGCTTAGTGGGGAGTTTGACTAATGAAAAACTGTTTTTT	CASSLVGSLTNEKLFF
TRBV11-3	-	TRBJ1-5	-	TGTGCCAGCAGCCCAGGACTAAGCAATCAGCCCCAGCATTTT	CASSPGLSNQPQHF
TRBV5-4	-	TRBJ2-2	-	TGTGCCAGCAGCCCGTCAGGCTCGCGCAGGGCGAACACCGGGGAGCTGTTTTTT	CASSPSGSRRANTGELFF
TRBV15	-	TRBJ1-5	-	TGTGCCACCAGCGAGTTCCTTAGCAATCAGCCCCAGCATTTT	CATSEFLSNQPQHF
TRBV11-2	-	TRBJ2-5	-	TGTGCCAGCAGCTTAGATAGCGGGTACAGGGTTGAGACCCAGTACTTC	CASSLDSGYRVETQYF
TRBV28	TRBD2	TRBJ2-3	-	TGTGCCAGCAGTTTCGGGGGGGCGGAAGATACGCAGTATTTT	CASSFGGAEDTQYF
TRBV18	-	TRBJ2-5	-	TGTGCCAGCTCCCCCCTACGGGAGACCCAGTACTTC	CASSPLRETQYF
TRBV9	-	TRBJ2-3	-	TGTGCCAGCAGCGCCCCTGGGACGGTTAATACGCAGTATTTT	CASSAPGTVNTQYF
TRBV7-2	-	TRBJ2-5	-	TGTGCCAGCAGCCGAAGAGTGGAGGAGACCCAGTACTTC	CASSRRVEETQYF
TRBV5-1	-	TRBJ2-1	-	TGCGCCAGCAGCCTTGAAGGACAGTTCAATGAGCAGTTCTTC	CASSLEGQFNEQFF
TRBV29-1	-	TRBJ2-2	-	TGCAGCGTAATGGCAGTACGGGCCGGGGAGCTGTTTTTT	CSVMAVRAGELFF
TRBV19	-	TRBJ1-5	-	TGTGCCAGTAGAATAGGACGGGGCAATCAGCCCCAGCATTTT	CASRIGRGNQPQHF
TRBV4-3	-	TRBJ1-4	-	TGCGCCAGCAGCCAGAGGACAGCCCCGAAGGAAAAACTGTTTTTT	CASSQRTAPKEKLFF
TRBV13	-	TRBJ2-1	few	TGTGCCAGCAGCTCCGGGACCATCTCCTACAATGAGCAGTTCTTC	CASSSGTISYNEQFF
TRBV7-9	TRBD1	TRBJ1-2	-	TGTGCCAGCAGCCGCATCCGGGACAGGGAGAACACCTTC	CASSRIRDRENTF
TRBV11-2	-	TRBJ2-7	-	TGTGCCAGCAGCACATACGAGCAGTACTTC	CASSTYEQYF
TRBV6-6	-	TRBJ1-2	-	TGTGCCAGCAGTGCTGACAATAACTATGGCTACACCTTC	CASSADNNYGYTF
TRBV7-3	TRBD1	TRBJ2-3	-	TGTGCCAGCAGAGCAGGGAGCCAGGGGGTCACAGATACGCAGTATTTT	CASRAGSQGVTDTQYF
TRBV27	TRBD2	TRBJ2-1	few	TGTGCCTCTCGGGTTGGGACTATCTACAATGAGCAGTTCTTC	CASRVGTIYNEQFF
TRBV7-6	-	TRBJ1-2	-	TGTGCCAGCAGCCCATTTCGAGGGGACGGCTACACCTTC	CASSPFRGDGYTF
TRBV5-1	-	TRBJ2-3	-	TGCGCCAGCAGCTTCAATGCGGCGACAGATACGCAGTATTTT	CASSFNAATDTQYF
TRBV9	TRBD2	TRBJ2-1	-	TGTGCCAGCAGCGTAGCTACTGGGACTAGCGGGGGTCCCTACAATGAGCAGTTCTTC	CASSVATGTSGGPYNEQFF
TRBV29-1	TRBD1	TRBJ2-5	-	TGCAGCGCCCTCCCCAGGGGGCGAGAGACCCAGTACTTC	CSALPRGRETQYF
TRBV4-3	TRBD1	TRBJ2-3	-	TGCGCCAGCAGCCAAGCAGAGTGGACAGGGGGGAGCACAGATACGCAGTATTTT	CASSQAEWTGGSTDTQYF
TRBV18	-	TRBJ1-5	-	TGTGCCAGCTCACCGGTGGGGTTCAATCAGCCCCAGCATTTT	CASSPVGFNQPQHF
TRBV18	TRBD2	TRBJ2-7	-	TGTGCCAGCTCACCTCGCGGGGGAGAACTTTCACCCCTCGAGCAGTACTTC	CASSPRGGELSPLEQYF
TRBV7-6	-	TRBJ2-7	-	TGTGCCTCTGCCACTAACTACGAGCAGTACTTC	CASATNYEQYF
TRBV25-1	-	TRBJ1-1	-	TGTGCCAGCAGTGTATTGGGGGAGGGTCTGAAGACTGAAGCTTTCTTT	CASSVLGEGLKTEAFF
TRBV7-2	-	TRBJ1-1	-	TGTGCCAGCAACAAGGGGGTCGCGAACACTGAAGCTTTCTTT	CASNKGVANTEAFF
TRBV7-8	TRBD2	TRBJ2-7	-	TGTGCCAGCAGCTACCCGGGACTAGCGGCATACGAGCAGTACTTC	CASSYPGLAAYEQYF
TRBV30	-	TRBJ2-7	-	TGTGCCTGGAGTCAGGGTGACGAGCAGTACTTC	CAWSQGDEQYF
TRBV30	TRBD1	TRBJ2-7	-	TGTGCCTGGACTAGGGGGCGCCGAAGACTACGGGAGCAGTACTTC	CAWTRGRRRLREQYF
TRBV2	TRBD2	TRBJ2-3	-	TGTGCCATTACCCCAGCGGGAGAGAAGGATACGCAGTATTTT	CAITPAGEKDTQYF
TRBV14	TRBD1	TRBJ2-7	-	TGTGCCAGCAGCCAAGATGGTCGGGGGACAGGTTCCTACGAGCAGTACTTC	CASSQDGRGTGSYEQYF
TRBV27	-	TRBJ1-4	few	TGTGCCAGCATTTCAACTAATGAAAAACTGTTTTTT	CASISTNEKLFF
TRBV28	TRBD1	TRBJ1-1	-	TGTGCCACTACGACTTCAGGGGGCGGGGGTCACACTGAAGCTTTCTTT	CATTTSGGGGHTEAFF
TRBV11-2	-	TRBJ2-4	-	TGTGCCAGCAGCTTAGCCCTCGGCGGTCGCATTCAGTACTTC	CASSLALGGRIQYF
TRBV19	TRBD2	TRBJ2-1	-	TGTGCCAGTAGTACCTCCGGGACTAGCGGGAGGAATGAGCAGTTCTTC	CASSTSGTSGRNEQFF
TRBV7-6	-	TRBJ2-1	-	TGTGCCAGCAGCTTAGCTAGAAACAATGAGCAGTTCTTC	CASSLARNNEQFF
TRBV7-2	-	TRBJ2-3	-	TGTGCCAGCAGCTTAGGGGCAGGGCTTCTAGGGGATACGCAGTATTTT	CASSLGAGLLGDTQYF
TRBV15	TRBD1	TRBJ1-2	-	TGTGCCACCAGCAGAGATATGACAGGGGATGGCTACACCTTC	CATSRDMTGDGYTF
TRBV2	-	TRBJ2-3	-	TGTGCCAGGTCGTCGGGCACCACAGATACGCAGTATTTT	CARSSGTTDTQYF
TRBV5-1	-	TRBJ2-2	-	TGCGCCAGCAGCTCTACAGGGTTCGGTACCGGGGAGCTGTTTTTT	CASSSTGFGTGELFF
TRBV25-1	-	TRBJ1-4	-	TGTGCCAGCAGTGAGGACCTCCCGGTGGGGGAAAAACTGTTTTTT	CASSEDLPVGEKLFF
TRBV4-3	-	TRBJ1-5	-	TGCGCCAGCAGCCAGGAAAGGTCCTCGCCCCAGCATTTT	CASSQERSSPQHF
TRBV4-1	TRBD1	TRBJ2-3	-	TGCGCCAGCAGCCAAACTGGCGGGACAGGGAGGACCGATACGCAGTATTTT	CASSQTGGTGRTDTQYF
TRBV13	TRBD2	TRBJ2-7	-	TGTGCCAGCAGCTCCGGGACTAGCGGGATTCTCGAGCAGTACTTC	CASSSGTSGILEQYF
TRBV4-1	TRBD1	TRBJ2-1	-	TGCGCCAGCAGCCAAGATCCCGGACAGGGGGCGCTCAATGAGCAGTTCTTC	CASSQDPGQGALNEQFF